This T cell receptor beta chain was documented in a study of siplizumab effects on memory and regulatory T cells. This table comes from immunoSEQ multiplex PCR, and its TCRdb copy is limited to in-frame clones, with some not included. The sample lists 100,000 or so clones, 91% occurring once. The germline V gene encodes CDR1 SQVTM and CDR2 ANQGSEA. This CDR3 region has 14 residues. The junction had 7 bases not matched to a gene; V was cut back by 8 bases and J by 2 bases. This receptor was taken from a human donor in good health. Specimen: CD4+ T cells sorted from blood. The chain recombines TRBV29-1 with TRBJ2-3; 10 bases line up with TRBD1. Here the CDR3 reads CSFRTGGNTDTQYF. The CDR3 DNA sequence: TGCAGCTTCCGGACAGGGGGAAACACAGATACGCAGTATTTT.